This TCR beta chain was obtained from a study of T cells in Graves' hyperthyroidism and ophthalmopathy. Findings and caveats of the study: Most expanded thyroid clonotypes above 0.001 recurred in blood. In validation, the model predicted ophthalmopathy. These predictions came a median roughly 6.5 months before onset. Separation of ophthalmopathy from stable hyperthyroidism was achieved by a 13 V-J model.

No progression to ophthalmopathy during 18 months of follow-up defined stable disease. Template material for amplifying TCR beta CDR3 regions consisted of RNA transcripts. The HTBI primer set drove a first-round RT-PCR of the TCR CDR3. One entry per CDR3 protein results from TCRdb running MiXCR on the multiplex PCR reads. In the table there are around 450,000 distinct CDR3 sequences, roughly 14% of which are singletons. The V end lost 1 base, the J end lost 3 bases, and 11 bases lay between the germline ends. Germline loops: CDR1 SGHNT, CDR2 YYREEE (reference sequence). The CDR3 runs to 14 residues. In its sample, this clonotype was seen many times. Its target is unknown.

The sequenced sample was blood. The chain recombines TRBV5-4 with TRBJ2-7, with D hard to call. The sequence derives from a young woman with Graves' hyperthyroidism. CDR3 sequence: CASSLRGKDYEQYF. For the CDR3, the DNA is TGTGCCAGCAGCTTGCGTGGGAAGGACTACGAGCAGTACTTC.